What follows are 6 T cell receptor beta chains derived from one specimen sequenced in a study of T-cell memory formation after mild COVID-19. A single record per CDR3 protein comes from TCRdb applying MiXCR to the 5' RACE reads. The data contain hundreds of thousands of distinct CDR3 sequences, 20% to 25% of them singletons. The material sequenced was PBMCs or a T cell subset sorted from them (not recorded which). Receptor source: an adult woman who had mild COVID-19 (a few samples of this study predate the infection). Cell type and time point are not known.

This clonotype was counted only a few times. CDR3 amino acids: CASSLIEDSESGGAQYF. The CDR3, as DNA: TGTGCCAGCAGCTTGATAGAGGACTCTGAGTCCGGGGGGGCCCAGTACTTC. J is TRBJ2-5 and V is TRBV5-6; 8 nucleotides match TRBD2. Unmatched junction bases numbered 17, after V lost 1 base and J lost 9 bases. Germline values: CDR1 SGHDT, CDR2 YYEEEE. CDR3 length: 17 amino acids.

The V and J genes are TRBV11-2 and TRBJ2-3, with 14 bases matching TRBD2. V was clipped by 1 base and J by 6 bases; unmatched bases: 3. The CDR3 contains 16 residues. Germline-derived CDR1 and CDR2 are SGHAT and FQNNGV. Here the CDR3 DNA reads TGTGCCAGCAGCTTAGGGACTAGCGGGGGGAGGGATACGCAGTATTTT. Translation: CASSLGTSGGRDTQYF.

This chain uses TRBV12-3 or TRBV12-4 with TRBJ2-7; D not resolved. V dropped 6 bases and J dropped 3 bases, with 9 bases sitting between them. The CDR3 loop spans 12 amino acids. For the CDR3, the DNA is TGTGCCAGCAGCCAGGATATCTACGAGCAGTACTTC. Translated, it gives CASSQDIYEQYF.

The sample holds a few counts of this clonotype. The chain has TRBV12-3 or TRBV12-4 and TRBJ1-2; D ambiguous. This CDR3 is 13 amino acids long. Trimming took 2 bases from V and 2 from J, leaving 6 bases between them. CDR3 loop: CASSLRQNYGYTF. The CDR3 coding sequence is TGTGCCAGCAGTTTACGCCAGAACTATGGCTACACCTTC.

The genes are TRBV5-1 and TRBJ2-7; TRBD1 matches 9 bases. The CDR3 is 15 residues long. J gave up 4 bases and V 2 bases, and 7 bases lay outside the gene matches. CDR1 SGHRS and CDR2 YFSETQ come from the germline V gene. The CDR3, as DNA: TGCGCCAGCAGCTTTGGAGGGACAGGGTCTTACGAGCAGTACTTC. This encodes CASSFGGTGSYEQYF.

This chain links TRBV3-1 with TRBJ1-2; D gene uncertain. Germline CDR1 is LGHDT and CDR2 is YNNKEL (reference sequence). The CDR3 covers 13 residues. The ends were cut back, 3 bases at V and 1 base at J, with 6 bases in the middle. CDR3 in DNA: TGTGCCAGCAGCCAGGGGATTAACTATGGCTACACCTTC. Translated: CASSQGINYGYTF.